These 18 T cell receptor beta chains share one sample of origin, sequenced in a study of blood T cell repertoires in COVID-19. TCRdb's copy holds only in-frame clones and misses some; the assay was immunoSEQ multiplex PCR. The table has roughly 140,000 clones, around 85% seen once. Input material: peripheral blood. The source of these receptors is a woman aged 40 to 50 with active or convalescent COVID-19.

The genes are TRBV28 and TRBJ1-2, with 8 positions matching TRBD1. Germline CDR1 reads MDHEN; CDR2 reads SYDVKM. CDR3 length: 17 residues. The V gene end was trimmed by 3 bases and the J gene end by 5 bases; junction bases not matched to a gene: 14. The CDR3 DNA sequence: TGTGCCAGCAGTTTGGGCAGGGGGCGAGGTCTACGGTATGGCTACACCTTC. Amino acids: CASSLGRGRGLRYGYTF.

CDR3 residues: CASSHVRLSQGYATEAFF. The CDR3 nucleotides are TGCGCCAGCAGCCACGTTAGGCTCTCCCAGGGATACGCCACTGAAGCTTTCTTT. The chain uses TRBV10-1 and TRBJ1-1, with a weak D call TRBD1 (5 bases). The CDR3 consists of 18 residues. The V end was cut by 6 bases, the J end by 4 bases, with 27 bases between. Germline values: CDR1 WNHNN, CDR2 SYGVQD (reference sequence).

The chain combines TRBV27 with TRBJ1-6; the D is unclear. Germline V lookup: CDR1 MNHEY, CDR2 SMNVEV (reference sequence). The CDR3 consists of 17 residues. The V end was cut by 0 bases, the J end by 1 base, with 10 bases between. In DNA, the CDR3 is TGTGCCAGCAGTTTATCGGGCAGGAGGTCCTATAATTCACCCCTCCACTTT. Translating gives CASSLSGRRSYNSPLHF.

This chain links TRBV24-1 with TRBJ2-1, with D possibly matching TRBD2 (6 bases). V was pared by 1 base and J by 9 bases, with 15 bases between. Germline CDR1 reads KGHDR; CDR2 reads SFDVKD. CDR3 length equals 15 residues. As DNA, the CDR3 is TGTGCCACCAGTGATTTCCGGGGGTTGAGGGTTGAGCAGTTCTTC. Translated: CATSDFRGLRVEQFF.

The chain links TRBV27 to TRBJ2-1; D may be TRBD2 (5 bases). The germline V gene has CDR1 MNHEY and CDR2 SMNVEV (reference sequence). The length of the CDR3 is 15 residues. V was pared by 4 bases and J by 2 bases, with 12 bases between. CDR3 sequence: CASSWVARAYNEQFF. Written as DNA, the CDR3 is TGTGCCAGCAGTTGGGTAGCGAGAGCCTACAATGAGCAGTTCTTC.

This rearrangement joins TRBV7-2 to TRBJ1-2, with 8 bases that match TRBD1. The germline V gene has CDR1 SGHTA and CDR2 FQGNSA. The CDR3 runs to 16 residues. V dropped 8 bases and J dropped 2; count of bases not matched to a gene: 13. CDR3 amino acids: CASHGTGEASNYGYTF. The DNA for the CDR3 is TGTGCCAGCCACGGGACAGGCGAGGCATCCAACTATGGCTACACCTTC.

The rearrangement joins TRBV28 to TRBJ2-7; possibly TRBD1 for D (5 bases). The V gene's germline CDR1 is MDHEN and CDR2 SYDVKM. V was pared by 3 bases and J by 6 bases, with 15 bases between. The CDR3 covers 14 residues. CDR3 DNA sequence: TGTGCCAGCAGTTTCAGGCAGGGAAGGGGCGAGCAGTACTTC. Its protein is CASSFRQGRGEQYF.

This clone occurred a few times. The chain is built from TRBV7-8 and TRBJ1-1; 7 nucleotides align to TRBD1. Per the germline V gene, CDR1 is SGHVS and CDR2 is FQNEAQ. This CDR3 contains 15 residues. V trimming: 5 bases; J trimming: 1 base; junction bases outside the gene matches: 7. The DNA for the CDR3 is TGTGCCAGCAGCCGCACCTGGGACAGGAACACTGAAGCTTTCTTT. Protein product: CASSRTWDRNTEAFF.

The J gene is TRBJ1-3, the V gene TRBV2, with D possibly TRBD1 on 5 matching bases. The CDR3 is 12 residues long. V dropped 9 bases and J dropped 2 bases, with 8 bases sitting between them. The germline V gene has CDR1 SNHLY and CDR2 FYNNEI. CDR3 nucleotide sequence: TGTGCCAGATCAGGGACTGGAAACACCATATATTTT. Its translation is CARSGTGNTIYF.

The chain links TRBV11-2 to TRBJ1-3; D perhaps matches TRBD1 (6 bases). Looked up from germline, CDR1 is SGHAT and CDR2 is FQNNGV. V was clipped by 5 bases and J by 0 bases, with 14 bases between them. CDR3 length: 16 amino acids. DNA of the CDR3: TGTGCCAGCAGCCGTGTGACAGGCCCCTCTGGAAACACCATATATTTT. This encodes CASSRVTGPSGNTIYF.

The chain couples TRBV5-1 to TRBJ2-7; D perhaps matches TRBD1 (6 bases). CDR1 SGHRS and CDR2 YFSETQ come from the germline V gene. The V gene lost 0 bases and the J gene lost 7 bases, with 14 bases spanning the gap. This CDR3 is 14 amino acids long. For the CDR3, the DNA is TGCGCCAGCAGCTTGGCCGACAGGTTTGATGAGCAGTACTTC. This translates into CASSLADRFDEQYF. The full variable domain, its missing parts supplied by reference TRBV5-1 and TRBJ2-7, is KAGVTQTPRYLIKTRGQQVTLSCSPISGHRSVSWYQQTPGQGLQFLFEYFSETQRNKGNFPGRFSGRQFSNSRSEMNVSTLELGDSALYLCASSLADRFDEQYFGPGTRLTVT.

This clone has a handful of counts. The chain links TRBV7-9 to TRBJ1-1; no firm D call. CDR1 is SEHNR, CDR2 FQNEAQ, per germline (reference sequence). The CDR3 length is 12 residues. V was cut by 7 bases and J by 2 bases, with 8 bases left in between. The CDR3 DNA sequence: TGTGCCAGCACCCGCGGTAACACTGAAGCTTTCTTT. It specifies CASTRGNTEAFF. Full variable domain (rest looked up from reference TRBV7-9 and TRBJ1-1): DTGVSQNPRHKITKRGQNVTFRCDPISEHNRLYWYRQTLGQGPEFLTYFQNEAQLEKSRLLSDRFSAERPKGSFSTLEIQRTEQGDSAMYLCASTRGNTEAFFGQGTRLTVV.

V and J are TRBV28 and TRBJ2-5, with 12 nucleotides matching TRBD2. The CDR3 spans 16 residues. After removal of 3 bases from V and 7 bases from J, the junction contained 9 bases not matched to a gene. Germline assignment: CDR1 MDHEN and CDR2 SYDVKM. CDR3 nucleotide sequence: TGTGCCAGCAGTTTTCGCACTAGCGGGAGGAGGGGGACCCAGTACTTC. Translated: CASSFRTSGRRGTQYF.

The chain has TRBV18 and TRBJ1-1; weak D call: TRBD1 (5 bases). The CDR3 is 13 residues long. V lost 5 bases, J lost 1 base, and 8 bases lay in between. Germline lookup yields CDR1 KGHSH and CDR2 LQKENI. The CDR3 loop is CASSNDRNTEAFF. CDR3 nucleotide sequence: TGTGCCAGCTCAAACGACAGGAACACTGAAGCTTTCTTT. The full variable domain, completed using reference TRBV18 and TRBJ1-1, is NAGVMQNPRHLVRRRGQEARLRCSPMKGHSHVYWYRQLPEEGLKFMVYLQKENIIDESGMPKERFSAEFPKEGPSILRIQQVVRGDSAAYFCASSNDRNTEAFFGQGTRLTVV.

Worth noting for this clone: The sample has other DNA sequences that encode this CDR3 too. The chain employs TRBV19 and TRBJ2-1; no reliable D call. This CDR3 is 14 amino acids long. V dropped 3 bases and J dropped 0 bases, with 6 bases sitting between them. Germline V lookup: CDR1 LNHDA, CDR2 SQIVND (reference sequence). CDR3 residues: CASSIGGSYNEQFF. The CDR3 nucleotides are TGTGCCAGTAGTATTGGCGGCTCCTACAATGAGCAGTTCTTC.

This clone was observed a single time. The CDR3 coding sequence is TGCGCCAGCAGCTCCGGGACAGGGGCCTTCTCAACTAATGAAAAACTGTTTTTT. Encoded protein: CASSSGTGAFSTNEKLFF. The V and J genes are TRBV5-1 and TRBJ1-4; 10 bases align to TRBD1. The V gene's germline CDR1 is SGHRS and CDR2 YFSETQ. J was trimmed by 0 bases and V by 3 bases; bases with no gene match: 8. This CDR3 comprises 18 residues.

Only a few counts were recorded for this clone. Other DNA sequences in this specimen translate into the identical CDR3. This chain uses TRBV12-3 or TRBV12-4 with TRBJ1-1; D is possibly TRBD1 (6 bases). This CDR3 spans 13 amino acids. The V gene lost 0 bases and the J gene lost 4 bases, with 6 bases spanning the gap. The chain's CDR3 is CASSLAGGTEAFF. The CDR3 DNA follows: TGTGCCAGCAGTTTAGCAGGGGGCACTGAAGCTTTCTTT.

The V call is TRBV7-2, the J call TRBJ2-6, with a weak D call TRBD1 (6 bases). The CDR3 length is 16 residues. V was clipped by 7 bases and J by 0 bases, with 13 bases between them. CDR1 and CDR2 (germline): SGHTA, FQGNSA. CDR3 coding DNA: TGTGCCAGCACGGAACAGGGCCTCTCTGGGGCCAACGTCCTGACTTTC. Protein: CASTEQGLSGANVLTF.